This entry describes one T cell receptor (beta chain). The antigen is unknown. The germline gives CDR1 SEHNR, CDR2 FQNEAQ (reference sequence). The CDR3 contains 13 residues. After removal of 5 bases from V and 5 bases from J, the junction contained 5 bases not matched to a gene. Treatment in this sample: oral pan-JAK inhibitor, 5-10 mg twice daily. This sample was taken from a study of CD8+ T cells in alopecia areata. General study findings and limits: Clonality in lesional scalp, especially alopecia totalis/universalis, exceeded that of normal scalp. In scalp, tofacitinib significantly decreased clonality and expanded CD8+ clones among the top 100.

The authors extracted RNA and reverse transcribed it into cDNA as the sequencing template. Data came from immunoSEQ multiplex PCR; TCRdb stores just in-frame clones and leaves some out. This table holds roughly 100,000 clones, about 40% found once. The origin of this receptor is a human donor with alopecia areata. This chain joins TRBV7-9 and TRBJ2-7, with 8 bases that match TRBD2. Specimen: CD8+ T cells sorted from blood, collected at week 24, from a patient treated with tofacitinib. The CDR3 DNA reads as TGTGCCAGCAGCCCCCGGACTAGCCACGAGCAGTACTTC. Protein sequence: CASSPRTSHEQYF.